These 8 T cell receptor beta chains were all obtained from the same sample, sequenced in a study of CD8 T cells in Susac syndrome. The authors reverse transcribed about 0.5 to 1 ug RNA with random hexamers. Each CDR3 protein is one row after TCRdb ran MiXCR on the immunoSEQ multiplex PCR reads. The sample records tens of thousands of distinct CDR3 sequences, 85% to 95% being singletons. Sample: CD4+ T cells from PBMCs. These receptor sequences come from a human donor with Susac syndrome.

The chain carries TRBV29-1 and TRBJ2-5; tentative D call: TRBD1 (5 bases). The germline V and J ends were trimmed by 6 bases and 5 bases, with 16 bases remaining between them. The CDR3 runs to 13 residues. CDR1 is SQVTM and CDR2 is ANQGSEA in the germline V gene. The CDR3 protein is CSVSQAPTETQYF. The CDR3 bases are TGCAGCGTCTCACAGGCCCCAACCGAGACCCAGTACTTC.

The chain combines TRBV18 with TRBJ2-7, with D maybe TRBD2 (5 bases). Trimming shortened V by 3 bases and J by 5 bases, and 23 bases separated the two germline ends. This CDR3 region has 17 residues. The V gene's germline CDR1 is KGHSH and CDR2 LQKENI. The CDR3 DNA sequence: TGTGCCAGCTCACCCCTAGGACCACCGGGGTCGGTTCACGAGCAGTACTTC. Protein product: CASSPLGPPGSVHEQYF.

The CDR3 spells CATARAGPETQYF. CDR3 nucleotide sequence: TGTGCCACCGCTAGGGCGGGACCGGAGACCCAGTACTTC. The chain carries TRBV28 and TRBJ2-5, with D perhaps matching TRBD2 (6 bases). The CDR3 covers 13 residues. CDR1 MDHEN and CDR2 SYDVKM come from the germline V gene. The germline V and J ends were trimmed by 10 bases and 5 bases, with 17 bases remaining between them.

V usage is TRBV7-2 and J usage is TRBJ2-7; D not certain. Germline V gives CDR1 SGHTA, CDR2 FQGNSA. Deletions cut 5 bases from V and 0 bases from J, with 2 bases between. This CDR3 contains 11 residues. DNA of the CDR3: TGTGCCAGCAGCGCCTCCTACGAGCAGTACTTC. Translated: CASSASYEQYF. The whole variable domain, filled in from reference TRBV7-2 and TRBJ2-7, reads GAGVSQSPSNKVTEKGKDVELRCDPISGHTALYWYRQSLGQGLEFLIYFQGNSAPDKSGLPSDRFSAERTGGSVSTLTIQRTQQEDSAVYLCASSASYEQYFGPGTRLTVT.

This clonotype was counted only a few times. J is TRBJ2-1 and V is TRBV4-1; 9 bases match TRBD1. Germline V gene lookup returns CDR1 MGHRA and CDR2 YSYEKL. This CDR3 has 16 amino acids. The trim removed 2 bases at V and 3 bases at J, leaving 5 bases unmatched. CDR3 nucleotide sequence: TGCGCCAGCAGCCAAAGGGGACAGGGAGGCTACAATGAGCAGTTCTTC. Translating it yields CASSQRGQGGYNEQFF.

The chain links TRBV11-2 to TRBJ2-5; TRBD2 matches at 11 bases. This CDR3 contains 15 residues. The ends lost 5 bases at V and 4 bases at J; junction bases unmatched: 6. Germline V gene lookup returns CDR1 SGHAT and CDR2 FQNNGV. CDR3 bases: TGTGCCAGCAGCCCTAACCTAGCGGGAGGAGAGACCCAGTACTTC. Its translation: CASSPNLAGGETQYF.

The chain links TRBV12-3 or TRBV12-4 to TRBJ2-3; D is possibly TRBD2 (5 bases). The CDR3 is made up of 15 amino acids. The V end was cut by 6 bases, the J end by 3 bases, with 16 bases between. CDR3 in amino acids: CASSITRIGTDTQYF. The CDR3 DNA sequence: TGTGCCAGCAGCATCACTAGGATAGGGACAGATACGCAGTATTTT.

This chain uses TRBV7-6 with TRBJ2-1, with 10 nucleotides matching TRBD2. CDR1 SGHVS and CDR2 FNYEAQ come from the germline V gene. V dropped 1 base and J dropped 7; count of bases not matched to a gene: 4. The CDR3 sequence is 15 residues long. CDR3: CASSLGSGGGNEQFF. CDR3 DNA: TGTGCCAGCAGCTTAGGGAGCGGGGGGGGGAATGAGCAGTTCTTC.